This TCR beta chain was recorded in a study of blood T cell repertoires in COVID-19. Looking at the study overall: There were acute and convalescent COVID-19 samples, and they came from the United States, Italy and Spain. T cells, B-cell-depleted T cells, or PBMCs provided the cDNA or gDNA that served as material.

Original analysis: Amplification of reference gene primers provided the estimated nucleated cell counts. Assay used: immunoSEQ multiplex PCR; TCRdb lists only in-frame clones, some missing. That table gives V, J and clone size, and the DNA gave D and trimming. The table has some 240,000 clones, roughly four fifths seen once; the top ten hold 4.5% to 5.5%. The germline V gene encodes CDR1 SGHDN and CDR2 FVKESK. This CDR3 has 17 amino acids. V was clipped by 3 bases and J by 2 bases, with 19 bases between them. The chain links TRBV14 to TRBJ1-2, with a tentative D call TRBD1 (5 bases). Sample: peripheral blood. This clonotype was sampled from a woman in her seventies with COVID-19, enrolled during active disease. In DNA, the CDR3 is TGTGCCAGCAGCCAGTTATCTACAGGTCGGAAAAACTATGGCTACACCTTC. Translation: CASSQLSTGRKNYGYTF.